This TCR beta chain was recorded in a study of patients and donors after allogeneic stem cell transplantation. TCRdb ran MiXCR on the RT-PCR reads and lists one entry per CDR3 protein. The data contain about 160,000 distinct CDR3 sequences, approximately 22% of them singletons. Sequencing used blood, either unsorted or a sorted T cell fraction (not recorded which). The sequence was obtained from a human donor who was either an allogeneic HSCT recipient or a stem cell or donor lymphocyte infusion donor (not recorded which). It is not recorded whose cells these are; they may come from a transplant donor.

For the CDR3, the DNA is TGTGCCAGCAGTGTGCCCAGGAACTCCTACAATGAGCAGTTCTTC. This gives the protein CASSVPRNSYNEQFF. The chain employs TRBV2 and TRBJ2-1; D uncertain. V lost 4 bases, J lost 0 bases, and 10 bases lay in between. CDR3 length: 15 residues. Looked up from germline, CDR1 is SNHLY and CDR2 is FYNNEI.